This is a list of T cell receptor beta chains from one sample in a study of shared clonotypes between healthy human individuals. TCRdb's copy holds only in-frame clones and misses some; the assay was immunoSEQ multiplex PCR. The repertoire holds about 2,100,000 clones, with approximately 94% as singletons. The specimen was naive CD8+ T cells from PBMCs. Receptor source: a man in his late teens or twenties in good health. Some clones in this sample may be carry-over from other donors' samples. Both conserved end residues are part of each CDR3. D genes are given only for firm matches. Expanded clones are given a class, and other clones once, few, many or no size at all.

clone_size: .; v_call: TRBV6-1; j_call: TRBJ2-7; d_call: .; cdr3_aa: CASSGPAGHYEQYF; cdr3_nt: TGTGCCAGCAGTGGCCCCGCGGGACACTACGAGCAGTACTTC
clone_size: .; v_call: TRBV15; j_call: TRBJ2-7; d_call: .; cdr3_aa: CATSRETGDSYEQYF; cdr3_nt: TGTGCCACCAGCAGGGAGACAGGTGACTCCTACGAGCAGTACTTC
clone_size: .; v_call: TRBV7-3; j_call: TRBJ2-1; d_call: .; cdr3_aa: CASSLTIRGRYNEQFF; cdr3_nt: TGTGCCAGCAGCTTAACCATCCGCGGGCGGTACAATGAGCAGTTCTTC
clone_size: .; v_call: TRBV9; j_call: TRBJ1-3; d_call: .; cdr3_aa: CASRGDGGNTIYF; cdr3_nt: TGTGCCAGCAGGGGGGACGGTGGAAACACCATATATTTT
clone_size: .; v_call: TRBV27; j_call: TRBJ2-1; d_call: .; cdr3_aa: CASTSKRHDFNNEQFF; cdr3_nt: TGTGCCAGCACCTCCAAGCGTCACGACTTCAACAATGAGCAGTTCTTC
clone_size: .; v_call: TRBV9; j_call: TRBJ2-3; d_call: .; cdr3_aa: CASSVVLNSDTQYF; cdr3_nt: TGTGCCAGCAGCGTAGTATTGAATTCAGATACGCAGTATTTT
clone_size: .; v_call: TRBV10-3; j_call: TRBJ2-7; d_call: TRBD2; cdr3_aa: CAISAFELAGGREQYF; cdr3_nt: TGTGCCATCAGCGCCTTTGAGCTAGCGGGAGGGCGGGAGCAGTACTTC
clone_size: .; v_call: TRBV4-3; j_call: TRBJ1-1; d_call: .; cdr3_aa: CASSEGLLNTEAFF; cdr3_nt: TGCGCCAGCAGCGAAGGACTCCTGAACACTGAAGCTTTCTTT
clone_size: .; v_call: TRBV27; j_call: TRBJ2-2; d_call: TRBD2; cdr3_aa: CASSLQGTSGRDLNTGELFF; cdr3_nt: TGTGCCAGCAGTTTACAAGGGACTAGCGGGAGGGACCTGAACACCGGGGAGCTGTTTTTT
clone_size: .; v_call: TRBV7-9; j_call: TRBJ1-4; d_call: .; cdr3_aa: CASSLREGIANEKLFF; cdr3_nt: TGTGCCAGCAGCTTAAGGGAGGGGATAGCTAATGAAAAACTGTTTTTT
clone_size: .; v_call: TRBV11-2; j_call: TRBJ2-1; d_call: .; cdr3_aa: CASSLEDWSSYNEQFF; cdr3_nt: TGTGCCAGCAGCTTAGAAGACTGGAGCTCCTACAATGAGCAGTTCTTC
clone_size: .; v_call: TRBV7-9; j_call: TRBJ2-1; d_call: .; cdr3_aa: CASSPRVLGARIVNEQFF; cdr3_nt: TGTGCCAGCAGCCCTAGGGTGCTTGGGGCGCGAATAGTCAATGAGCAGTTCTTC
clone_size: .; v_call: TRBV4-1; j_call: TRBJ2-7; d_call: .; cdr3_aa: CASSQDLFYEQYF; cdr3_nt: TGCGCCAGCAGCCAAGATCTATTCTACGAGCAGTACTTC
clone_size: .; v_call: TRBV29-1; j_call: TRBJ2-1; d_call: .; cdr3_aa: CSVEDQYNEQFF; cdr3_nt: TGCAGCGTTGAAGATCAGTACAACGAGCAGTTCTTC
clone_size: once; v_call: TRBV6-1; j_call: TRBJ2-7; d_call: TRBD2; cdr3_aa: CASSVRTSGSYEQYF; cdr3_nt: TGTGCCAGCAGTGTTCGTACTAGCGGATCCTACGAGCAGTACTTC
clone_size: .; v_call: TRBV7-9; j_call: TRBJ2-1; d_call: .; cdr3_aa: CASSPRSYNEQFF; cdr3_nt: TGTGCCAGCAGCCCCCGTTCCTACAATGAGCAGTTCTTC
clone_size: .; v_call: TRBV29-1; j_call: TRBJ2-7; d_call: .; cdr3_aa: CSVYGGPGTFYEQYF; cdr3_nt: TGCAGCGTTTATGGGGGGCCGGGGACATTCTACGAGCAGTACTTC
clone_size: .; v_call: TRBV5-6; j_call: TRBJ1-4; d_call: .; cdr3_aa: CASRWSPGLEKLFF; cdr3_nt: TGTGCCAGCCGGTGGTCCCCTGGGTTGGAAAAACTGTTTTTT
clone_size: .; v_call: TRBV2; j_call: TRBJ2-1; d_call: .; cdr3_aa: CASSDAGQREQFF; cdr3_nt: TGTGCCAGCAGTGACGCGGGACAGCGCGAGCAGTTCTTC
clone_size: .; v_call: TRBV2; j_call: TRBJ2-5; d_call: TRBD2; cdr3_aa: CASSETSGSGETQYF; cdr3_nt: TGTGCCAGCAGTGAGACTAGCGGGAGTGGAGAGACCCAGTACTTC